The TCR beta chain under discussion was sequenced for a study of blood T cell repertoires in COVID-19. As for the study in general: Whether acute or convalescent, the COVID-19 samples came from the United States, Italy and Spain. T cells, B-cell-depleted T cells, or PBMCs supplied cDNA or gDNA.

Trimming removed 4 bases at V and 1 base at J, with 11 bases between. The CDR3 totals 14 residues. Germline CDR1 reads SGHRS; CDR2 reads YFSETQ. In the original processing: Reference gene primer amplification yielded estimated nucleated cell counts. Measured with immunoSEQ multiplex PCR; TCRdb has only the in-frame clones, and not every one. For V, J and clone size, that table is used; D and trimming come from the DNA. The repertoire holds 150,000 to 200,000 clones, roughly 80% seen once, with approximately 2.5% in the top ten. The specimen was peripheral blood. The source of this sequence is a human donor with acute or convalescent COVID-19. The donor label of this sample is uncertain. The chain recombines TRBV5-1 with TRBJ1-1; a weak D match, TRBD1 (5 bases). Written as DNA, the CDR3 is TGCGCCAGCAGCCGGGACGGGGGGAACACTGAAGCTTTCTTT. It specifies CASSRDGGNTEAFF.